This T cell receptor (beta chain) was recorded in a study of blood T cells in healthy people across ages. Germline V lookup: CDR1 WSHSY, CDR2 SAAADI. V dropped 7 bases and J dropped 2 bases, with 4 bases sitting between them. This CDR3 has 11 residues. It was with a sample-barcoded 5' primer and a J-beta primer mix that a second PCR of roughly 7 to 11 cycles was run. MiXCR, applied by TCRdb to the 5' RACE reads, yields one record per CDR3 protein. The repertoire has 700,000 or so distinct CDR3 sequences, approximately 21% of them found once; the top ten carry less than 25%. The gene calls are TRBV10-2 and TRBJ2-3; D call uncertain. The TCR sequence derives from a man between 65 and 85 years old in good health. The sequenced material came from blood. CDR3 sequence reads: CASKDTDTQYF. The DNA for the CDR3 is TGCGCCAGCAAGGACACAGATACGCAGTATTTT.